This TCR beta chain stems from a study of T cell responses to AZD1222 COVID-19 vaccine. General study results and limits: White British ancestry dominated among donors, who included more females, and clonal diversity was possibly underestimated. Reportedly, nearly half the spike-specific TCRs target unmutated variant regions.

This CDR3 has 14 amino acids. Trimming cost V 5 bases and J 5 bases; bases outside gene matches: 3. Germline CDR1 and CDR2: WNHNN and SYGVQD (reference sequence). This clone was seen just once. Its antigen is currently unknown. Sequenced by immunoSEQ multiplex PCR; TCRdb stores in-frame clones only, minus some. The sample has about 140,000 clones, around 88% seen once; the top ten hold around 3.3%. The input for sequencing was peripheral blood, taken on day 0 of AZD1222 vaccination. The gene calls are TRBV10-1 and TRBJ2-1, with TRBD2 matching over 10 bases. This TCR was recovered from an adult in good health. The CDR3: CASSPLAGDNEQFF. CDR3 bases: TGCGCCAGCAGTCCGCTAGCGGGAGACAATGAGCAGTTCTTC.